This entry features one TCR beta chain sequence. The data derive from a study of cytomegalovirus exposure and HLA in healthy donors. Method: immunoSEQ multiplex PCR; TCRdb's copy keeps in-frame clones and lacks some. The sample holds approximately 150,000 clones, roughly nine tenths seen once. Germline V gene lookup returns CDR1 SNHLY and CDR2 FYNNEI. This CDR3 has 13 residues. Trimming removed 6 bases from V and 3 bases from J; junction bases left unmatched: 3. The chain links TRBV2 to TRBJ2-5, with TRBD1 matching over 8 bases. The TCR was taken from a woman under 30 in good health and CMV-seropositive. The sequencing sample was made of PBMCs. The DNA of the CDR3 is TGTGCCAGCAGCGGACAGGGCAAAGAGACCCAGTACTTC. Encoded protein: CASSGQGKETQYF.